In its sample, the clone carrying this T cell receptor (beta chain) was seen many times. Its target is unknown. TCRdb ran MiXCR on the 5' RACE reads and lists one entry per CDR3 protein. The sample yields tens of thousands of distinct CDR3 sequences, 7.4% seen once. V shed 6 bases and J 0 bases; nucleotides not matched to a gene: 2. From germline, CDR1 is MNHEY and CDR2 SVGAGI. CDR3 length equals 14 residues. These data come from a study of T cells after yellow fever vaccination. Findings and caveats of the study: By day 5 rather than day 15, the secondary response had peaked, though it was weaker.

This TCR was recovered from a man aged 25 to 40 who received the YFV17D yellow fever vaccine. This specimen was CD8+ T cells sorted from PBMCs, taken 15 days after the yellow fever booster vaccination. The chain employs TRBV6-5 and TRBJ2-3; TRBD2 aligns across 8 bases. CDR3 sequence reads: CASSREGSTDTQYF. The CDR3 DNA reads as TGTGCCAGCAGCCGGGAGGGAAGCACAGATACGCAGTATTTT.